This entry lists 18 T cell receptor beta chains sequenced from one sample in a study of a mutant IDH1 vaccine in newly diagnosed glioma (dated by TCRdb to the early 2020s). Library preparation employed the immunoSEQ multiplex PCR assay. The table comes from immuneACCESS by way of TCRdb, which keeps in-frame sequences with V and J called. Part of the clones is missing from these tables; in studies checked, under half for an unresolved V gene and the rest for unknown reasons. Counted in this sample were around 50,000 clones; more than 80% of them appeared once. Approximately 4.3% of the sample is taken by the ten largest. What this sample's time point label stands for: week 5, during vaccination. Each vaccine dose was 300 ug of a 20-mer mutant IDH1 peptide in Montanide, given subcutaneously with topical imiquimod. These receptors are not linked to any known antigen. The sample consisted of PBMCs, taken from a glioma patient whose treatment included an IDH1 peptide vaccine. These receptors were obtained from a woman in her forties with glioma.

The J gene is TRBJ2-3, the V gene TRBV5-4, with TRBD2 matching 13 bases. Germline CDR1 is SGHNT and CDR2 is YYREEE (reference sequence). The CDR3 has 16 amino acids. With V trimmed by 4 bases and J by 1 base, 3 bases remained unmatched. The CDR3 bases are TGTGCCAGCAGCACGGGGACTAGCGGGGGCACAGATACGCAGTATTTT. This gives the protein CASSTGTSGGTDTQYF.

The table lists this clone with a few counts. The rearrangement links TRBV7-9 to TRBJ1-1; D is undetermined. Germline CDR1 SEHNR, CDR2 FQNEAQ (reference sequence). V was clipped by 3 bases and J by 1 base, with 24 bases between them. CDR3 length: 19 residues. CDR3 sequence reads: CASSFELFAEENPNTEAFF. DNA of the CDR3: TGTGCCAGCAGCTTTGAATTGTTTGCCGAGGAAAACCCGAACACTGAAGCTTTCTTT. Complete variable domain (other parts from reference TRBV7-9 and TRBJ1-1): DTGVSQNPRHKITKRGQNVTFRCDPISEHNRLYWYRQTLGQGPEFLTYFQNEAQLEKSRLLSDRFSAERPKGSFSTLEIQRTEQGDSAMYLCASSFELFAEENPNTEAFFGQGTRLTVV.

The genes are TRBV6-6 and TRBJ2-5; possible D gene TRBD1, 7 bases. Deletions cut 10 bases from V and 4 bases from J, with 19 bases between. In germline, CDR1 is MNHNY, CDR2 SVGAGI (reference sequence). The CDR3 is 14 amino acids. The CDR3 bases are TGTGCCACCCAGGGGGAGGTAGCGATAGAGACCCAGTACTTC. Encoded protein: CATQGEVAIETQYF.

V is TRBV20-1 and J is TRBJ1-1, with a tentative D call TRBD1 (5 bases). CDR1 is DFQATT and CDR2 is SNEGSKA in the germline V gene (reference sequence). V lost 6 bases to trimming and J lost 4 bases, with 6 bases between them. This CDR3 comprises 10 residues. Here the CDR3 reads CSARVTEAFF. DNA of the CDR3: TGCAGTGCCAGGGTCACTGAAGCTTTCTTT.

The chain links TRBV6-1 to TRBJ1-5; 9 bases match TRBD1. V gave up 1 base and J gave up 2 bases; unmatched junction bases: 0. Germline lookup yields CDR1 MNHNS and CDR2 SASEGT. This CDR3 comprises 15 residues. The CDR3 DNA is TGTGCCAGCAGTGAAGGGACAGGGGGCAATCAGCCCCAGCATTTT. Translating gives CASSEGTGGNQPQHF.

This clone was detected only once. CDR3 in amino acids: CASSPWYERAEAFF. DNA for the CDR3: TGTGCCAGCAGCCCGTGGTACGAGCGAGCTGAAGCTTTCTTT. The rearrangement links TRBV5-5 to TRBJ1-1; D is unclear. V lost 4 bases and J 6 bases, leaving 16 bases between the germline ends. Germline values: CDR1 SGHKS, CDR2 YYEKEE (reference sequence). The CDR3 has 14 residues.

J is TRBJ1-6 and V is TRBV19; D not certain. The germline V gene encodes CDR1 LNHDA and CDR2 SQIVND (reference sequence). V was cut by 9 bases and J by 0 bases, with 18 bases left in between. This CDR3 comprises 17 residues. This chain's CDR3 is CASRLADLSSYNSPLHF. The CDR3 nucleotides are TGTGCCAGCCGGCTGGCGGACCTGAGCTCCTATAATTCACCCCTCCACTTT. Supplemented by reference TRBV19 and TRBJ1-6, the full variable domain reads DGGITQSPKYLFRKEGQNVTLSCEQNLNHDAMYWYRQDPGQGLRLIYYSQIVNDFQKGDIAEGYSVSREKKESFPLTVTSAQKNPTAFYLCASRLADLSSYNSPLHFGNGTRLTVT.

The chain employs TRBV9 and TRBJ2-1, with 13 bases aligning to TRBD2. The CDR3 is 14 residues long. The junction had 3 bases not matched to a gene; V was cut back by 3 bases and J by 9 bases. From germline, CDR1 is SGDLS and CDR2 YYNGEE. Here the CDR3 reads CASSATSGRSEQFF. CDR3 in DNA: TGTGCCAGCAGCGCGACTAGCGGGAGGTCTGAGCAGTTCTTC.

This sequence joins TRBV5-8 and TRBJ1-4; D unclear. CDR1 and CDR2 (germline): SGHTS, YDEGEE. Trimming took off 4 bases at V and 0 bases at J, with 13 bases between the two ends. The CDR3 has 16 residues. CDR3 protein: CASSPIPGATNEKLFF. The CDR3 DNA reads TGTGCCAGCAGCCCTATTCCGGGCGCAACTAATGAAAAACTGTTTTTT.

In nucleotides, the CDR3 is TGTGCTAGTGGTTTGGAGGGGAGTCAGCCCCAGCATTTT. Translation: CASGLEGSQPQHF. The chain joins TRBV12-5 to TRBJ1-5; D is possibly TRBD1 (5 bases). V was clipped by 1 base and J by 6 bases, with 7 bases between them. Germline V gene sequence: CDR1 LGHNT, CDR2 FRNRAP. The CDR3 consists of 13 residues.

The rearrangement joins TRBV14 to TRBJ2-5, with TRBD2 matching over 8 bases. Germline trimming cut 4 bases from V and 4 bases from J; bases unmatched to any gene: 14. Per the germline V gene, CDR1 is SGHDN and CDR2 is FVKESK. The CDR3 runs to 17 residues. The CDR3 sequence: CASSPVRGAGVGETQYF. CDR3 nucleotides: TGTGCCAGCAGCCCCGTGAGGGGAGCGGGAGTTGGAGAGACCCAGTACTTC.

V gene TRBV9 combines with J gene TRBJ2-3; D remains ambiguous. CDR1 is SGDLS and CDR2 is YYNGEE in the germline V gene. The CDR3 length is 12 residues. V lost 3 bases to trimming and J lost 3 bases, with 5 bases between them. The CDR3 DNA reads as TGTGCCAGCAGCGCATCGACAGATACGCAGTATTTT. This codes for CASSASTDTQYF.

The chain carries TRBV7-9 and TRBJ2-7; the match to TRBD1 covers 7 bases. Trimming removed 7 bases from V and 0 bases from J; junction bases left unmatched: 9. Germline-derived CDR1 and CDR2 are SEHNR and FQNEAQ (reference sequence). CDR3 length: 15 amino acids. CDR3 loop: CASNSFDRASYEQYF. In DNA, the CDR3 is TGTGCCAGCAACTCCTTCGACAGGGCCTCCTACGAGCAGTACTTC.

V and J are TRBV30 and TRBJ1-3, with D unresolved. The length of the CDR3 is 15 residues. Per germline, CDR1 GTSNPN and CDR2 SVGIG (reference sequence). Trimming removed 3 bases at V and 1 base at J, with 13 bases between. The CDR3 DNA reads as TGTGCCTGGAGCGCCGGGTTGGTTTCTGGAAACACCATATATTTT. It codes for CAWSAGLVSGNTIYF.

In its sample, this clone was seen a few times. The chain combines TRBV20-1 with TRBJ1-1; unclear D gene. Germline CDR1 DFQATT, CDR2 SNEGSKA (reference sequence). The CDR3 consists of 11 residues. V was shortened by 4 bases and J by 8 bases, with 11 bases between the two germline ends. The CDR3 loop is CSAKGSREAFF. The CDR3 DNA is TGCAGTGCTAAGGGCAGTCGGGAAGCTTTCTTT.

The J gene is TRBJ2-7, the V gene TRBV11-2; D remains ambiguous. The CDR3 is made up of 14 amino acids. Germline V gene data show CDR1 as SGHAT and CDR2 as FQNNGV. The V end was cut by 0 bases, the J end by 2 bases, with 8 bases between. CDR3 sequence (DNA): TGTGCCAGCAGCTTAGACGTCTCCGCCTACGAGCAGTACTTC. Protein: CASSLDVSAYEQYF.

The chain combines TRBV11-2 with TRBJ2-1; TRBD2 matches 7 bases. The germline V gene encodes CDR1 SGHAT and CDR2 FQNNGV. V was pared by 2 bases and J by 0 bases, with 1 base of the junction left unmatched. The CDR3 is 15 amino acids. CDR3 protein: CASSLTGGSYNEQFF. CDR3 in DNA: TGTGCCAGCAGCTTAACGGGGGGCTCCTACAATGAGCAGTTCTTC.

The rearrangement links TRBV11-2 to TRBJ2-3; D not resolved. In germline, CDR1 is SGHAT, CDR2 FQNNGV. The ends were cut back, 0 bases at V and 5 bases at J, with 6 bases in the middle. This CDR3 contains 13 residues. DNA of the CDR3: TGTGCCAGCAGCTTAGACAAGGGAGATACGCAGTATTTT. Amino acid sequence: CASSLDKGDTQYF.